Below, 28 T cell receptor beta chains from the same sample are listed, as sequenced in a study of cytomegalovirus exposure and HLA in healthy donors. Amplification used 60 Vbeta primers and 13 Jbeta primers. This table comes from immunoSEQ multiplex PCR, and its TCRdb copy is limited to in-frame clones, with some not included. The sample has tens of thousands of clones, around 66% seen once. The sequencing sample was made of PBMCs. The receptors stem from a woman between 40 and 50 years old in good health and CMV-seropositive.

J is TRBJ2-6 and V is TRBV13, with 7 bases aligning to TRBD1. The CDR3 runs to 15 residues. The V gene's germline CDR1 is PRHDT and CDR2 FYEKMQ (reference sequence). V was pared by 10 bases and J by 2 bases, with 8 bases of the junction left unmatched. Here the CDR3 reads CATPERGPGANVLTF. In DNA, the CDR3 is TGTGCCACCCCAGAGAGGGGGCCTGGGGCCAACGTCCTGACTTTC.

This chain joins TRBV5-4 and TRBJ2-6; 8 bases are shared with TRBD2. The germline V gene has CDR1 SGHNT and CDR2 YYREEE (reference sequence). The CDR3 extends over 15 amino acids. The V segment lost 4 bases and the J segment 2 bases; nucleotides outside the gene matches: 2. DNA of the CDR3: TGTGCCAGCAGCCGGGGGGGACCTGGGGCCAACGTCCTGACTTTC. It is translated as CASSRGGPGANVLTF.

V gene TRBV7-8 combines with J gene TRBJ2-2; D perhaps matches TRBD1 (5 bases). Germline CDR1 reads SGHVS; CDR2 reads FQNEAQ. V lost 4 bases to trimming and J lost 3 bases, with 9 bases between them. The CDR3 runs 14 residues. Here the CDR3 reads CASSSGSYTGELFF. The CDR3 DNA is TGTGCCAGCAGCTCAGGGTCCTACACCGGGGAGCTGTTTTTT.

The genes are TRBV2 and TRBJ2-7; TRBD2 aligns across 12 bases. Germline trimming cut 5 bases from V and 0 bases from J; bases unmatched to any gene: 2. Germline V CDR1 and CDR2: SNHLY, FYNNEI. CDR3 size: 15 residues. The CDR3 DNA sequence: TGTGCCAGCAGTCGGACTAGCGGGATCTCCTACGAGCAGTACTTC. This sequence encodes CASSRTSGISYEQYF.

The chain has TRBV19 and TRBJ1-4, with D unresolved. CDR3 size: 14 residues. Germline values: CDR1 LNHDA, CDR2 SQIVND (reference sequence). The ends were cut back, 4 bases at V and 8 bases at J, with 14 bases in the middle. The CDR3 bases are TGTGCCAGTAGTACAGGCCCTCTTCACGAAAAACTGTTTTTT. Its translation: CASSTGPLHEKLFF.

The rearrangement uses TRBV7-9 and TRBJ2-5; no clear D. The CDR3 has 15 residues. Trimming cost V 4 bases and J 5 bases, with 17 bases left between them. Germline CDR1 and CDR2: SEHNR and FQNEAQ (reference sequence). The CDR3 DNA sequence: TGTGCCAGCAGCTCCCTTGGGCTTCAATCGGAGACCCAGTACTTC. This encodes CASSSLGLQSETQYF.

The chain carries TRBV2 and TRBJ2-1, with 14 bases that match TRBD2. V lost 6 bases, J lost 8 bases, and 9 bases stayed unmatched. This CDR3 has 16 amino acids. Germline V gene sequence: CDR1 SNHLY, CDR2 FYNNEI. The CDR3 bases are TGTGCCAGCAGGGTTACCGGGACTAGCGGGAGAGATGAGCAGTTCTTC. It translates to CASRVTGTSGRDEQFF.

The V gene is TRBV6-6, the J gene TRBJ2-4; 7 bases are shared with TRBD2. V was clipped by 5 bases and J by 0 bases; unmatched bases: 7. The CDR3 has 16 amino acids. Germline CDR1 MNHNY, CDR2 SVGAGI (reference sequence). The CDR3 sequence is CASSGGGRGAKNIQYF. The CDR3 DNA is TGTGCCAGCAGTGGGGGGGGTAGGGGAGCCAAAAACATTCAGTACTTC.

The chain recombines TRBV7-9 with TRBJ2-1, with 11 bases fitting TRBD2. Looked up from germline, CDR1 is SEHNR and CDR2 is FQNEAQ (reference sequence). J was trimmed by 3 bases and V by 5 bases; bases with no gene match: 15. The length of the CDR3 is 19 residues. CDR3 DNA sequence: TGTGCCAGCAGCCATCCCGGGACTAGCGGTCCAGGGGACTACAATGAGCAGTTCTTC. It codes for CASSHPGTSGPGDYNEQFF.

The chain joins TRBV7-9 to TRBJ2-5; 10 nucleotides match TRBD2. The CDR3 runs to 16 residues. CDR1 is SEHNR, CDR2 FQNEAQ, per germline (reference sequence). After removal of 4 bases from V and 5 bases from J, the junction contained 10 bases not matched to a gene. The DNA for the CDR3 is TGTGCCAGCAGCTCCCCCTCCGGGACTAGCGTGGAGACCCAGTACTTC. Amino acid sequence: CASSSPSGTSVETQYF.

J is TRBJ1-1 and V is TRBV7-2, with D possibly being TRBD1 (6 bases). Germline-derived CDR1 and CDR2 are SGHTA and FQGNSA. V shed 5 bases and J shed 4 bases, with 17 bases lying between them. The CDR3 totals 15 residues. CDR3 DNA sequence: TGTGCCAGCAGCCTCCACCTGGGGGCGGGCACTGAAGCTTTCTTT. Its protein product is CASSLHLGAGTEAFF. The whole variable domain, remainder taken from reference TRBV7-2 and TRBJ1-1, is GAGVSQSPSNKVTEKGKDVELRCDPISGHTALYWYRQSLGQGLEFLIYFQGNSAPDKSGLPSDRFSAERTGGSVSTLTIQRTQQEDSAVYLCASSLHLGAGTEAFFGQGTRLTVV.

The chain uses TRBV6-1 and TRBJ1-2; D remains ambiguous. Per germline, CDR1 MNHNS and CDR2 SASEGT. V was pared by 2 bases and J by 7 bases, with 11 bases between. There are 13 residues in the CDR3. The CDR3 region is CASSERIQIGYTF. The CDR3 nucleotides read TGTGCCAGCAGTGAAAGAATCCAGATTGGCTACACCTTC.

The chain has TRBV19 and TRBJ2-7, with 7 nucleotides matching TRBD1. Germline CDR1 LNHDA, CDR2 SQIVND (reference sequence). The CDR3 has 14 residues. V lost 1 base and J lost 2; bases outside the gene matches: 2. This CDR3 reads CASSIGDSPYEQYF. In nucleotides, the CDR3 is TGTGCCAGTAGTATAGGGGACAGCCCCTACGAGCAGTACTTC.

Concerning this clone itself: One end of the junction varies from germline; a read error may be responsible. The V and J genes are TRBV5-4 and TRBJ2-2; possibly TRBD2 for D (7 bases). CDR1 and CDR2 from the germline V gene are SGHNT and YYREEE (reference sequence). CDR3 length: 16 amino acids. The CDR3 reads CASSLSSRGGTGGLFF. CDR3 nucleotides: TGTGCCAGCAGCTTGTCTTCCCGCGGGGGCACCGGGGGGCTGTTTTTT.

This clone was found once. This chain links TRBV11-2 with TRBJ2-1, with 8 bases matching TRBD2. Looked up from germline, CDR1 is SGHAT and CDR2 is FQNNGV. V trimming: 5 bases; J trimming: 0 bases; junction bases outside the gene matches: 3. This CDR3 has 15 residues. CDR3 DNA sequence: TGTGCCAGCAGCACCACTAGCGGCTCCTACAATGAGCAGTTCTTC. This translates into CASSTTSGSYNEQFF.

This clone was recorded a few times. The gene calls are TRBV5-1 and TRBJ2-7, with 10 bases matching TRBD2. The trim removed 3 bases at V and 1 base at J, leaving 7 bases unmatched. The CDR3 spans 16 residues. Germline V lookup: CDR1 SGHRS, CDR2 YFSETQ. The CDR3 protein is CASSYPSSGGSYEQYF. The CDR3 nucleotides read TGCGCCAGCAGCTATCCGAGTAGCGGGGGGTCCTACGAGCAGTACTTC.

V and J are TRBV7-3 and TRBJ1-1; D remains ambiguous. Trimming removed 10 bases from V and 1 base from J, with 13 bases in between. CDR1 SGHTA and CDR2 FQGTGA come from the germline V gene. There are 13 residues in the CDR3. CDR3 coding DNA: TGTGCCACCCGTGCGACTCCGAACACTGAAGCTTTCTTT. It encodes CATRATPNTEAFF. The complete variable domain, with remaining parts taken from reference TRBV7-3 and TRBJ1-1, reads GAGVSQTPSNKVTEKGKYVELRCDPISGHTALYWYRQSLGQGPEFLIYFQGTGAADDSGLPNDRFFAVRPEGSVSTLKIQRTERGDSAVYLCATRATPNTEAFFGQGTRLTVV.

In the case of this clone: Other DNA sequences in the sample encode the same CDR3. The rearrangement joins TRBV2 to TRBJ1-5; no clear D. The CDR3 extends over 15 amino acids. The germline CDR1 and CDR2 sequences are SNHLY and FYNNEI. V was pared by 6 bases and J by 4 bases, with 16 bases between. The CDR3, as DNA: TGTGCCAGCAGAGACCTTACGGGAGGGAATCAGCCCCAGCATTTT. It translates to CASRDLTGGNQPQHF.

This chain uses TRBV5-1 with TRBJ2-7, with TRBD2 identical over 9 bases. With 4 bases clipped from V and 6 bases from J, the junction kept 8 bases outside the gene matches. Germline CDR1 reads SGHRS; CDR2 reads YFSETQ. CDR3 length equals 14 residues. The DNA for the CDR3 is TGCGCCAGCAGCGACGATAGCGGGAGCGGCGAGCAGTACTTC. It translates to CASSDDSGSGEQYF.

The chain has TRBV4-2 and TRBJ1-2, with 7 bases matching TRBD1. The CDR3 length is 15 residues. V was clipped by 1 base and J by 6 bases; unmatched bases: 8. The germline V gene has CDR1 LGHNA and CDR2 YNFKEQ. CDR3 sequence reads: CASSQGQGVQNGYTF. The CDR3 region has the DNA TGTGCCAGCAGCCAAGGACAGGGTGTGCAGAATGGCTACACCTTC.

This chain links TRBV4-3 with TRBJ2-3; D might be TRBD2 (6 bases). The CDR3 is 17 residues long. Germline CDR1 reads LGHNA; CDR2 reads YSLEER. Trimming left V 0 bases short and J 0 bases short, with 13 bases between. CDR3 bases: TGCGCCAGCAGCCAAGAAGGGGACTCGTCTAGCACAGATACGCAGTATTTT. Translating it yields CASSQEGDSSSTDTQYF.

This clone was detected only a few times. V usage is TRBV28 and J usage is TRBJ1-1; unclear D gene. CDR1 is MDHEN, CDR2 SYDVKM, per germline. There are 14 residues in the CDR3. The ends were cut back, 6 bases at V and 1 base at J, with 12 bases in the middle. The CDR3 sequence is CASRPGLGNTEAFF. The DNA for the CDR3 is TGTGCCAGCAGGCCGGGTCTCGGGAACACTGAAGCTTTCTTT.

This clone was counted between two and nine times. The V and J genes are TRBV15 and TRBJ2-1; a weak D match, TRBD2 (6 bases). The CDR3 consists of 14 residues. CDR1 and CDR2 from the germline V gene are LNHNV and YYDKDF (reference sequence). Trimming left V 4 bases short and J 12 bases short, with 19 bases between. CDR3: CATSNSGPSARQFF. The CDR3 nucleotides read TGTGCCACCAGCAACAGCGGGCCCTCAGCTAGGCAGTTCTTC.

The chain links TRBV10-3 to TRBJ2-6, with D hard to call. This CDR3 is built from 16 residues. With 4 bases removed from V and 0 bases from J, the gap between germline ends came to 10 bases. Germline CDR1 reads ENHRY; CDR2 reads SYGVKD. CDR3 loop: CAISVSILSGANVLTF. The CDR3 DNA follows: TGTGCCATCAGTGTGAGCATCCTCTCTGGGGCCAACGTCCTGACTTTC.

The gene calls are TRBV28 and TRBJ1-2, with D unclear. CDR3 length: 12 amino acids. Trimming took 3 bases from V and 2 from J, leaving 4 bases between them. Germline assignment: CDR1 MDHEN and CDR2 SYDVKM. The CDR3 coding sequence is TGTGCCAGCAGTTTCCAGAACTATGGCTACACCTTC. Translation: CASSFQNYGYTF.

The CDR3 region has the DNA TGTGCCAGCTCACCACAGGGGGCGGGTAGCAATCAGCCCCAGCATTTT. Translating it yields CASSPQGAGSNQPQHF. V gene TRBV18 combines with J gene TRBJ1-5; 7 bases fit TRBD1. The germline CDR1 and CDR2 sequences are KGHSH and LQKENI. This CDR3 comprises 16 residues. The junction had 3 bases not matched to a gene; V was cut back by 1 base and J by 0 bases.

This chain uses TRBV5-4 with TRBJ2-3; TRBD2 aligns across 10 bases. The length of the CDR3 is 17 residues. J gave up 4 bases and V 0 bases, and 8 bases lay outside the gene matches. Germline lookup yields CDR1 SGHNT and CDR2 YYREEE (reference sequence). The CDR3 spells CASSLEASGSGPDTQYF. Here the CDR3 DNA reads TGTGCCAGCAGCTTGGAGGCTAGCGGGAGTGGCCCAGATACGCAGTATTTT.

Only a few counts were recorded for this clone. The chain carries TRBV7-6 and TRBJ1-3; D is perhaps TRBD1 (6 bases). CDR3 length: 14 residues. Germline V gene sequence: CDR1 SGHVS, CDR2 FNYEAQ. V was shortened by 5 bases and J by 2 bases, with 10 bases between the two germline ends. CDR3 nucleotides: TGTGCCAGCAGCAAAACAGGGCCTGGAAACACCATATATTTT. Translating it yields CASSKTGPGNTIYF.